This T cell receptor (beta chain) was captured by sequencing in a study of T cells in tuberculosis (dated by TCRdb to 2017 to 2018). Notes on the research overall: To characterize T cells specific for the mycobacterial lipid antigen glucose monomycolate (GMM), the study used CD1B tetramers together with high-throughput TCR immunosequencing. Active tuberculosis patient PBMC were archived before or within 7 days of starting standard anti-tuberculosis treatment. With 10 or so people per group, a South African clinical cohort compared IGRA-negative adolescents, IGRA-positive adolescents with latent tuberculosis, and adults with active tuberculosis.

TCR libraries were generated with the immunoSEQ multiplex PCR assay, using TCR-beta and/or TCR-alpha/delta assays for each sample. The Illumina high-throughput platform was used to sequence the amplified TCR libraries. Under the source paper's analysis protocol: Clustering and dimensionality reduction relied on pairwise TCRdist distances among GMM-specific receptors from T cells that were either sorted ex vivo or expanded in vitro. Each clinical repertoire received a mean NN-distance score, defined as the average TCRdist to the nearest 10% of tetramer-positive reference sequences. To compute GEM TCR motif frequency, the fraction of unique TCRs matching known GEM sequences by V/J usage and CDR3 length was calculated. Active tuberculosis was classified by linear discriminant analysis with leave-one-out cross-validation, implemented in scikit-learn. The immuneACCESS repertoire file appears here via TCRdb, limited to in-frame rearrangements. These files lack a portion of the clones; in checked studies, under half of the deficit traces to unresolved V genes, and the cause of the others is not known. V and J calls plus clone size are reproduced from that table; the DNA served to infer D and trimming. This sample holds under 40,000 clones; around 86% were observed only once. Of the sample, about 5% is held by the ten largest clones.

The time point label here, explained by the study, means: new active TB diagnosis, blood taken before or within 7 days of starting treatment. Active tuberculosis patients were HIV-seronegative South African adults aged 18 years or older with a new diagnosis. Confirmation of active tuberculosis was obtained by positive sputum smear microscopy and/or positive M. tuberculosis culture. Immunosequencing was performed on unsorted cryopreserved PBMC, with 95,000 to 100,000 T cells per clinical donor covered on average. Its CDR3 holds 16 amino acids, cysteine through phenylalanine. The kept DNA is CDR3 alone, 48 bases in frame from the first base. Study-level results and caveats: Which clinical samples got chosen depended on the availability of cryopreserved specimens, and the active tuberculosis cases were adults, whereas the controls were adolescents. Smaller NN-distances were partly driven by shorter CDR3-alpha lengths in active tuberculosis patients, and statistical significance was not reached for the TCR-beta difference. Smaller mean NN-distances to GMM-specific TCRs were observed in active tuberculosis TCR-alpha repertoires than in IGRA-negative controls, suggesting clonal expansion of GMM-specific TCRs. An accuracy of 87% (AUROC approximately 0.93) was reached by a classifier using the diverse GMM-specific repertoire, compared with 70% to 75% accuracy when GEM motif frequencies were used.

On this clone itself: Its antigen specificity is not known. No per-base quality is available; no much larger clone lies one base away.

Material: PBMCs, obtained at tuberculosis diagnosis. The receptor's source is an adult with tuberculosis. The V and J segments used are TRBV21-1 and TRBJ2-3; the table names TRBD1, a call not compared with the DNA. TRBV21-1 is described as a pseudogene. The DNA sequence reads TGTGCCAGCACCCAAAACCGGACAGGGCGAACAGATACGCAGTATTTT. Its protein product is CASTQNRTGRTDTQYF.